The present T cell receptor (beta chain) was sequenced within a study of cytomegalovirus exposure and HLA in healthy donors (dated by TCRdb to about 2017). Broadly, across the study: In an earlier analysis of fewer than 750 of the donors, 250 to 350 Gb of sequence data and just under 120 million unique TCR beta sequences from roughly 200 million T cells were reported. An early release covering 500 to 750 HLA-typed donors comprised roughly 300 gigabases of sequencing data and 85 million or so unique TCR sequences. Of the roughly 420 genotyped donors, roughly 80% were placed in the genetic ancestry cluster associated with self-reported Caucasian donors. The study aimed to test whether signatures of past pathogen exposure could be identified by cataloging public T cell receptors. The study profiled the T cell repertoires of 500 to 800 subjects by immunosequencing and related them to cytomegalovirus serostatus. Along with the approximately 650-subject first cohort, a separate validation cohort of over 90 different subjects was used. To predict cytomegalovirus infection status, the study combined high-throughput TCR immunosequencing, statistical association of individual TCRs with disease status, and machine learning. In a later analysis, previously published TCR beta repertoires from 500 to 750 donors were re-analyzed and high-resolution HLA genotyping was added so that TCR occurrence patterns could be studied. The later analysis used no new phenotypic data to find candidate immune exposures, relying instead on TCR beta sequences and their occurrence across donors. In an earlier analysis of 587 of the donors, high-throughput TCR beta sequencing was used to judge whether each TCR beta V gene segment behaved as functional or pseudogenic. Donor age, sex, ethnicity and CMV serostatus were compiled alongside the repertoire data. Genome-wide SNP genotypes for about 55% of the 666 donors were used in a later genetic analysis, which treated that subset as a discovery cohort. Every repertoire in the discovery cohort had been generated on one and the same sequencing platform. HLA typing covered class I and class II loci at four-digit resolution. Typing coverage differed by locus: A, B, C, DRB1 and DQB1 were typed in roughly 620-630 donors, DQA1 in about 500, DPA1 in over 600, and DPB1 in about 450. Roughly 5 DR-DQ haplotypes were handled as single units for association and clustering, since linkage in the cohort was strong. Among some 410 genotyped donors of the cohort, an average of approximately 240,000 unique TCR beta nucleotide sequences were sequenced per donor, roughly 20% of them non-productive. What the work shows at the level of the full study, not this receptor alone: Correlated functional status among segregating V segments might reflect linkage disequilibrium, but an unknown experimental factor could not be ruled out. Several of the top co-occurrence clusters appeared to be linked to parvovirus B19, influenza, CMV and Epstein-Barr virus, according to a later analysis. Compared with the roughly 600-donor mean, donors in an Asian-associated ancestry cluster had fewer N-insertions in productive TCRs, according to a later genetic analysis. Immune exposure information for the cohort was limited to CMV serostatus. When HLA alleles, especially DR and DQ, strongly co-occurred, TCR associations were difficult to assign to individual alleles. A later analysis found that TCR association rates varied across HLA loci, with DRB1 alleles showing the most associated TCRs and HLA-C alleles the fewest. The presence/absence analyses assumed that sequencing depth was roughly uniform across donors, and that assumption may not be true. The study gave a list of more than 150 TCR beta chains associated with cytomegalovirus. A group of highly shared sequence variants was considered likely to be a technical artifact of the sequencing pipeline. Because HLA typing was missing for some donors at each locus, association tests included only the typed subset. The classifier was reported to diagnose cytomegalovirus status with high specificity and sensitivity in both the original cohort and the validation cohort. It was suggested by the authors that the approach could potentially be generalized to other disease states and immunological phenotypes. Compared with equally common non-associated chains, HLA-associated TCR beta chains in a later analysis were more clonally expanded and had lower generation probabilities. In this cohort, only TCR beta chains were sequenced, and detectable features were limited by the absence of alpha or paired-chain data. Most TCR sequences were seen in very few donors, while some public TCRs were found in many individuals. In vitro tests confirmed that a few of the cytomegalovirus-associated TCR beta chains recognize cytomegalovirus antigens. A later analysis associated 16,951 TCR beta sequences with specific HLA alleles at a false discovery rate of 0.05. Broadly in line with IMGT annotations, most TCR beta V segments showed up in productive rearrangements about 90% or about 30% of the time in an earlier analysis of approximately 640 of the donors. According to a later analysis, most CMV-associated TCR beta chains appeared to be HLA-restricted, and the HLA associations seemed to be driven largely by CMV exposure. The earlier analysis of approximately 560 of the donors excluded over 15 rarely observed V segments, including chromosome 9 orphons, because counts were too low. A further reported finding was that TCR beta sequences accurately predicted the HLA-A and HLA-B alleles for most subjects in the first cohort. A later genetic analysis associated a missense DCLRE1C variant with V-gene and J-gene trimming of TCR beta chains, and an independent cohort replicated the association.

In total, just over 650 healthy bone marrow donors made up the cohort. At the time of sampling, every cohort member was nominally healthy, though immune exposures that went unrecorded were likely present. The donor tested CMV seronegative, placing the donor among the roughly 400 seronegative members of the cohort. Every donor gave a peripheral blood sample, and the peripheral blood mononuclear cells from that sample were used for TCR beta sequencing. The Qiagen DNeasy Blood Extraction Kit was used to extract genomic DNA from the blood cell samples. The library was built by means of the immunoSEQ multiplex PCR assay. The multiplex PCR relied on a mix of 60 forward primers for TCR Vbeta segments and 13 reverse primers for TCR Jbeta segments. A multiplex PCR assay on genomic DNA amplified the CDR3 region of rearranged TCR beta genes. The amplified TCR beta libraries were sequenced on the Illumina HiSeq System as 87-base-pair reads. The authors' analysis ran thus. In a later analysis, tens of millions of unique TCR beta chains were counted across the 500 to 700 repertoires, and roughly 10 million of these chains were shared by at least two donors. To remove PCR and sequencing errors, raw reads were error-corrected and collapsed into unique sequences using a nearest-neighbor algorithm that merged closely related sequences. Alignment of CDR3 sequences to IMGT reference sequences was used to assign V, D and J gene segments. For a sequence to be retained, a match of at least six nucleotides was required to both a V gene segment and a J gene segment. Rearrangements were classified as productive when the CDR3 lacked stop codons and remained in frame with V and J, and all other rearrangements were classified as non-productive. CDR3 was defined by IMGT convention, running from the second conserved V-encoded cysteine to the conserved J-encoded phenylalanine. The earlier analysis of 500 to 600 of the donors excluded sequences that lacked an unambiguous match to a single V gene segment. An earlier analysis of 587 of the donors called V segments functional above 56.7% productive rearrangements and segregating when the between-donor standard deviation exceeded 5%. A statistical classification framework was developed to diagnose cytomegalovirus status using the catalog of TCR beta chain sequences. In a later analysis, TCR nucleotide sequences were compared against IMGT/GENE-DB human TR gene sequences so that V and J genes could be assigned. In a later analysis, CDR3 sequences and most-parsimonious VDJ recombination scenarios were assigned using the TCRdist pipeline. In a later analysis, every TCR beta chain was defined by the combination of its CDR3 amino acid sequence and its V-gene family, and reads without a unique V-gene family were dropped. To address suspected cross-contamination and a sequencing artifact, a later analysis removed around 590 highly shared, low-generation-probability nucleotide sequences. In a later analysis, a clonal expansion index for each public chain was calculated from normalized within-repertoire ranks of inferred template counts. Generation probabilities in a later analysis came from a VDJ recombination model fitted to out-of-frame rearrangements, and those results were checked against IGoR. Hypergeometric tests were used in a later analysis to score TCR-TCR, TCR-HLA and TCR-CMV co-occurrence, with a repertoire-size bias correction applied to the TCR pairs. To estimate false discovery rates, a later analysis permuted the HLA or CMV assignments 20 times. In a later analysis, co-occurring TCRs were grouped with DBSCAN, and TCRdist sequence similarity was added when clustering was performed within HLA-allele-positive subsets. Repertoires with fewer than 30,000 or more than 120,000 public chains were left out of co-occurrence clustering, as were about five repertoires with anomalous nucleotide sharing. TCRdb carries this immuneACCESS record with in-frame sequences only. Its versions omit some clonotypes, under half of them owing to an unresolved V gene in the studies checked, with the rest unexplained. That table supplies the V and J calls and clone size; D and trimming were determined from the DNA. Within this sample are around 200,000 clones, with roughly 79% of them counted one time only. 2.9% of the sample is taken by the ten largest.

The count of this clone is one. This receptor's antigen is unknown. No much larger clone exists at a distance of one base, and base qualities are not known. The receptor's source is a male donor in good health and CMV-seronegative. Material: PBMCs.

Here is the DNA: TGTGCCAGCAGCTTAAAAGGAGACTCTTACGAGCAGTACTTC. It codes for CASSLKGDSYEQYF. The chain is encoded by TRBV7-3 joined to TRBJ2-7; the D gene remains uncertain. CDR1 and CDR2 are read off the germline V gene as SGHTA and FQGTGA. The CDR3 holds 14 amino acids from the cysteine to the phenylalanine. Of all the DNA, just the CDR3 is kept, 42 bases in frame from base 1. Cut back by 1 base and 4 bases, the V and J ends lie 11 bases apart.